The 27 T cell receptor beta chains presented below share a single source sample, sequenced in a study of post-analysis software for immune sequencing data. Whole-study results and caveats: Patients used four to six TRBV segments, including TRBV5-6, TRBV5-1 and TRBV20-1, more often than controls.

Which antigens these TCRs recognize remains unknown. Every TCR beta cDNA library bore unique molecular identifiers. One entry per CDR3 protein, called by TCRdb with MiXCR from the PCR reads. The sample includes fewer than 850,000 distinct CDR3 sequences, roughly 29% of them seen just once. Sequencing was carried out using blood. These receptors were collected from a girl between 10 and 17 years old with multiple sclerosis.

This rearrangement joins TRBV11-1 to TRBJ2-6; D remains ambiguous. The CDR3 consists of 17 residues. Germline V gene lookup returns CDR1 SGHAT and CDR2 FQDESV (reference sequence). V lost 7 bases to trimming and J lost 2 bases, with 18 bases between them. The CDR3 reads CASTPPSGFAGANVLTF. In nucleotides, the CDR3 is TGTGCCAGCACCCCACCGTCGGGTTTTGCTGGGGCCAACGTCCTGACTTTC.

The chain links TRBV6-5 to TRBJ2-6; D assignment may be TRBD1 or TRBD2 (5 bases each). Germline CDR1 is MNHEY and CDR2 is SVGAGI. The germline V and J ends were trimmed by 1 base and 0 bases, with 10 bases remaining between them. The CDR3 has 17 amino acids. The CDR3 coding sequence is TGTGCCAGCAGTTACTTTGGGGGAAACTCTGGGGCCAACGTCCTGACTTTC. Translating gives CASSYFGGNSGANVLTF.

This clonotype has only a few counts. V is TRBV29-1 and J is TRBJ2-3, with 7 bases that match TRBD1. Germline CDR1 and CDR2: SQVTM and ANQGSEA. This CDR3 is built from 15 residues. With 6 bases clipped from V and 4 bases from J, the junction kept 13 bases outside the gene matches. CDR3 sequence reads: CSVQPGTVNADTQYF. For the CDR3, the DNA is TGCAGCGTCCAACCCGGGACAGTCAACGCAGATACGCAGTATTTT.

The gene calls are TRBV3-1 and TRBJ1-1; D remains ambiguous. V was pared by 0 bases and J by 0 bases, with 8 bases between. The CDR3 contains 15 residues. Germline values: CDR1 LGHDT, CDR2 YNNKEL (reference sequence). The CDR3 coding sequence is TGTGCCAGCAGCCAAGATCCGGGAATGAACACTGAAGCTTTCTTT. Translation: CASSQDPGMNTEAFF.

The chain uses TRBV27 and TRBJ2-5; 7 bases fit TRBD2. Per the germline V gene, CDR1 is MNHEY and CDR2 is SMNVEV (reference sequence). The V and J ends lost 4 bases and 11 bases, in that order; junction bases with no gene match: 10. The CDR3 length is 13 residues. The CDR3 DNA reads as TGTGCCAGCAGTTCGCGACTAGCCGATGAGCAGTACTTC. Amino acid sequence: CASSSRLADEQYF.

The V and J genes are TRBV29-1 and TRBJ1-2, with D unclear. Trimming took 6 bases from V and 8 from J, leaving 19 bases between them. The germline gives CDR1 SQVTM, CDR2 ANQGSEA. The CDR3 loop spans 13 amino acids. In nucleotides, the CDR3 is TGCAGCGTGGCCCCGGACCTGGTGCAGGGCTACACCTTC. Protein sequence: CSVAPDLVQGYTF.

The V call is TRBV7-2, the J call TRBJ2-5, with D possibly matching TRBD2 (6 bases). The last part of the DNA fits TRBJ2-7 better; the J call may be wrong. The CDR3 has 15 amino acids. The germline gives CDR1 SGHTA, CDR2 FQGNSA. CDR3 in DNA: TGTGCCAGCAGCTTAGATCCGGGAGTGTCGCACGAGCAGTACTTC. Protein sequence: CASSLDPGVSHEQYF.

The rearrangement joins TRBV6-2 or TRBV6-3 to TRBJ2-4, with a tentative D call TRBD2 (5 bases). The V gene's germline CDR1 is MNHEY and CDR2 SVGEGT. Trimming took off 8 bases at V and 6 bases at J, with 17 bases between the two ends. There are 14 residues in the CDR3. Here the CDR3 reads CASGEPWSGNIQYF. CDR3 nucleotides: TGTGCCAGCGGGGAGCCGTGGTCGGGAAACATTCAGTACTTC.

Of note for this clonotype: One end of the junction does not line up with germline, which may come from a read error. J is TRBJ2-7 and V is TRBV6-5, with D uncertain. The DNA end lines up better with TRBJ2-5; the J call may be wrong. Germline V gene sequence: CDR1 MNHEY, CDR2 SVGAGI. The CDR3 has 15 amino acids. DNA of the CDR3: TGTGCCAGCAGTCACTCATGGGCAAACCAAGAGACCCAGTACTTC. Protein sequence: CASSHSWANQETQYF.

This clonotype was observed a few times. The J gene is TRBJ1-1, the V gene TRBV28, with TRBD1 matching over 7 bases. Germline lookup yields CDR1 MDHEN and CDR2 SYDVKM. This CDR3 comprises 16 residues. The V segment lost 5 bases and the J segment 1 base; nucleotides outside the gene matches: 10. CDR3 amino acids: CASSPTLGTANTEAFF. Here the CDR3 DNA reads TGTGCCAGCAGTCCGACTTTAGGGACAGCGAACACTGAAGCTTTCTTT.

The chain recombines TRBV7-6 with TRBJ2-1, with no clear D. Germline lookup yields CDR1 SGHVS and CDR2 FNYEAQ. The CDR3 runs 11 residues. The V and J ends lost 3 bases and 13 bases respectively, with 10 bases between them. CDR3 sequence: CASSFQETQFF. The CDR3 DNA is TGTGCCAGCAGCTTTCAAGAGACCCAGTTCTTC.

The genes are TRBV24-1 and TRBJ2-3, with D maybe TRBD1 (5 bases). V lost 4 bases to trimming and J lost 0 bases, with 13 bases between them. This CDR3 is 16 amino acids long. The germline V gene encodes CDR1 KGHDR and CDR2 SFDVKD. The CDR3 nucleotides are TGTGCCACCAGTGAGGACATCCTGATTAGCACAGATACGCAGTATTTT. It yields the protein CATSEDILISTDTQYF.

The chain carries TRBV4-1 and TRBJ2-1; D remains ambiguous. The V end lost 4 bases, the J end lost 7 bases, and 8 bases lay between the germline ends. The length of the CDR3 is 12 residues. Germline values: CDR1 MGHRA, CDR2 YSYEKL. The CDR3 DNA reads as TGCGCCAGCAGCCCGGTTGCAAATGAGCAGTTCTTC. Translating gives CASSPVANEQFF.

V gene TRBV19 combines with J gene TRBJ2-1; 7 positions match TRBD2. The end of the DNA fits TRBJ2-7 better, so the J call may be wrong. CDR1 and CDR2 from the germline V gene are LNHDA and SQIVND (reference sequence). The CDR3 contains 17 residues. In DNA form, the CDR3 reads TGTGCCAGTAGTAACCCTAGCGGACCGAGCTCCTACAATGAGCAGTACTTC. It encodes CASSNPSGPSSYNEQYF.

This clonotype was detected only a few times. The chain recombines TRBV29-1 with TRBJ2-1; D is possibly TRBD1 (6 bases). From germline, CDR1 is SQVTM and CDR2 ANQGSEA. The V and J ends lost 2 bases and 5 bases respectively, with 13 bases between them. This CDR3 is built from 14 residues. CDR3 DNA: TGCAGCGTTGAACGGACAGACATACACAATGAGCAGTTCTTC. Its translation is CSVERTDIHNEQFF.

In this sample, this clonotype turned up a few times. V gene TRBV4-3 combines with J gene TRBJ2-3; TRBD1 agrees at 8 bases. V lost 0 bases and J lost 3; bases outside the gene matches: 11. Germline V gene data show CDR1 as LGHNA and CDR2 as YSLEER. CDR3 size: 18 residues. CDR3 residues: CASSQDLNRGSYTDTQYF. CDR3 DNA: TGCGCCAGCAGCCAAGATTTAAACAGGGGGAGTTATACAGATACGCAGTATTTT.

The rearrangement joins TRBV7-9 to TRBJ2-3, with 8 bases fitting TRBD2. Germline CDR1 SEHNR, CDR2 FQNEAQ (reference sequence). This CDR3 spans 14 amino acids. With 6 bases clipped from V and 5 bases from J, the junction kept 7 bases outside the gene matches. The CDR3 coding sequence is TGTGCCAGCAGTCGAGCGGGAGCGGTAGATACGCAGTATTTT. It codes for CASSRAGAVDTQYF.

In its sample, this clonotype was seen a few times. This sequence joins TRBV20-1 and TRBJ2-1, with 8 bases fitting TRBD1. CDR3 length: 16 amino acids. After removal of 4 bases from V and 7 bases from J, the junction contained 15 bases not matched to a gene. Germline CDR1 DFQATT, CDR2 SNEGSKA (reference sequence). The CDR3 DNA follows: TGCAGTGCTATCATCTCAGGCAGGGGGCTAGTTAATGAGCAGTTCTTC. It specifies CSAIISGRGLVNEQFF.

This chain uses TRBV6-5 with TRBJ1-2; unclear D gene. The CDR3 covers 15 residues. V shed 0 bases and J shed 2 bases, with 10 bases lying between them. CDR1 and CDR2 (germline): MNHEY, SVGAGI. The CDR3 protein is CASSYSVARNYGYTF. Here the CDR3 DNA reads TGTGCCAGCAGTTACTCGGTCGCCAGGAACTATGGCTACACCTTC.

This clonotype has only one observation. A much larger clone sits a single nucleotide away, making a read error possible. CDR3 sequence (DNA): TGCGCCAGCAGCCCCACTACCGGGATAATCGCTAACTATGGCTACACCTTC. Its protein product is CASSPTTGIIANYGYTF. The V gene is TRBV4-1, the J gene TRBJ1-2, with D uncertain. The V gene's germline CDR1 is MGHRA and CDR2 YSYEKL. V lost 4 bases, J lost 0 bases, and 18 bases lay in between. This CDR3 is 17 amino acids long.

The table lists this clonotype with a few counts. V is TRBV7-2 and J is TRBJ2-2, with TRBD2 identical over 8 bases. The trim removed 4 bases at V and 1 base at J, leaving 5 bases unmatched. CDR1 is SGHTA and CDR2 is FQGNSA in the germline V gene. This CDR3 is built from 16 residues. The CDR3 region is CASSWTSIQNTGELFF. DNA of the CDR3: TGTGCCAGCAGCTGGACTAGCATCCAGAACACCGGGGAGCTGTTTTTT.

This clonotype has at least ten counts. The chain combines TRBV9 with TRBJ2-5; 7 nucleotides match TRBD2. Germline V gene data show CDR1 as SGDLS and CDR2 as YYNGEE. The CDR3 is 14 residues long. The V segment lost 3 bases and the J segment 2 bases; nucleotides outside the gene matches: 4. CDR3 nucleotide sequence: TGTGCCAGCAGCGCCTGGGGAGGGCAAGAGACCCAGTACTTC. Translation: CASSAWGGQETQYF.

The chain recombines TRBV27 with TRBJ2-2; D may correspond to TRBD1 or TRBD2 (5 bases each). The V gene lost 5 bases and the J gene lost 10 bases, with 11 bases spanning the gap. The CDR3 has 12 amino acids. Germline-derived CDR1 and CDR2 are MNHEY and SMNVEV (reference sequence). In DNA, the CDR3 is TGTGCCAGCAGTCACCGGGGCTTGGAGCTGTTTTTT. Its translation: CASSHRGLELFF.

J is TRBJ2-1 and V is TRBV20-1; 14 nucleotides match TRBD2. The CDR3 is 15 amino acids. The V gene end was trimmed by 2 bases and the J gene end by 8 bases; junction bases not matched to a gene: 5. CDR1 DFQATT and CDR2 SNEGSKA come from the germline V gene (reference sequence). CDR3 nucleotides: TGCAGTGCTAGACGAGGACTAGCGGGAGGCGATGAGCAGTTCTTC. This codes for CSARRGLAGGDEQFF.

The sample holds many counts of this clonotype. V is TRBV7-8 and J is TRBJ2-3; tentatively, D is TRBD2 (6 bases). This CDR3 is 20 amino acids long. CDR1 and CDR2 from the germline V gene are SGHVS and FQNEAQ. V gave up 2 bases and J gave up 2 bases, with 26 bases separating them. CDR3 region: CASSLLLVALFSGNTDTQYF. The CDR3, as DNA: TGTGCCAGCAGCTTACTGCTGGTGGCCCTGTTTAGCGGTAACACAGATACGCAGTATTTT.

The rearrangement links TRBV27 to TRBJ2-3; no reliable D call. V shed 5 bases and J shed 5 bases, with 17 bases lying between them. Germline CDR1 reads MNHEY; CDR2 reads SMNVEV (reference sequence). The CDR3 consists of 15 residues. This CDR3 reads CASSTKDVVRDTQYF. CDR3 DNA sequence: TGTGCCAGCAGTACAAAGGACGTGGTGCGAGATACGCAGTATTTT.

This rearrangement joins TRBV14 to TRBJ2-7; D ambiguous. The germline gives CDR1 SGHDN, CDR2 FVKESK. This CDR3 region has 14 residues. Trimming shortened V by 0 bases and J by 0 bases, and 6 bases separated the two germline ends. This chain's CDR3 is CASSQELSSYEQYF. The CDR3 bases are TGTGCCAGCAGCCAAGAACTCAGCTCCTACGAGCAGTACTTC. Together with reference TRBV14 and TRBJ2-7, the CDR3 gives the full variable domain: EAGVTQFPSHSVIEKGQTVTLRCDPISGHDNLYWYRRVMGKEIKFLLHFVKESKQDESGMPNNRFLAERTGGTYSTLKVQPAELEDSGVYFCASSQELSSYEQYFGPGTRLTVT.